One and the same sample provided the 4 T cell receptor beta chains below, sequenced in a study of OX40 agonist ivuxolimab in advanced cancers. TCRdb's table, derived via immunoSEQ multiplex PCR, lists solely in-frame clones and lacks some. There are more than 50,000 clones in the sample; approximately 84% occur only once, and approximately 11% lies in the top ten. The sample consisted of CD4+ or CD8+ T cells sorted from blood, taken in a trial of the OX40 agonist ivuxolimab. These receptors were obtained from an adult with an advanced solid tumor such as melanoma, head and neck, liver or kidney cancer.

V and J are TRBV7-9 and TRBJ1-5; a possible D gene is TRBD1 (5 bases). The CDR3 sequence is 14 residues long. V was shortened by 3 bases and J by 3 bases, with 9 bases between the two germline ends. The germline V gene encodes CDR1 SEHNR and CDR2 FQNEAQ (reference sequence). CDR3 residues: CASSFTGLNQPQHF. The CDR3 DNA reads TGTGCCAGCAGCTTTACAGGCCTCAATCAGCCCCAGCATTTT.

The J gene is TRBJ2-2, the V gene TRBV27; D is undetermined. CDR1 and CDR2 from the germline V gene are MNHEY and SMNVEV (reference sequence). CDR3 size: 14 residues. V was cut by 10 bases and J by 4 bases, with 16 bases left in between. CDR3 nucleotide sequence: TGTGCCACGACCTCTCTTCGAGTCACCGGGGAGCTGTTTTTT. Translated: CATTSLRVTGELFF.

This rearrangement joins TRBV7-2 to TRBJ2-7; TRBD1 might be the D (5 bases). Germline CDR1 and CDR2: SGHTA and FQGNSA. The CDR3 runs 14 residues. The ends were cut back, 5 bases at V and 3 bases at J, with 14 bases in the middle. The DNA of the CDR3 is TGTGCCAGCAGCCCCTGGGGCAGGAGCTACGAGCAGTACTTC. It encodes CASSPWGRSYEQYF.

The chain couples TRBV13 to TRBJ1-2; the match to TRBD1 covers 9 bases. The germline V gene encodes CDR1 PRHDT and CDR2 FYEKMQ (reference sequence). The CDR3 is 16 residues long. With V trimmed by 3 bases and J by 8 bases, 13 bases remained unmatched. The CDR3 nucleotides are TGTGCCAGCAGCTTCTCCTATACACAGGGGGCGAAGGGCTACACCTTC. Amino acid sequence: CASSFSYTQGAKGYTF. Based on the CDR3 plus reference TRBV13 and TRBJ1-2, the full variable domain is AAGVIQSPRHLIKEKRETATLKCYPIPRHDTVYWYQQGPGQDPQFLISFYEKMQSDKGSIPDRFSAQQFSDYHSELNMSSLELGDSALYFCASSFSYTQGAKGYTFGSGTRLTVV.